Listed here are 10 T cell receptor beta chains from one sample, sequenced in a study of T cells in Graves' hyperthyroidism and ophthalmopathy. RNA transcripts yielded amplified TCR beta CDR3 regions. HTBI primers were used for first-round RT-PCR of the TCR CDR3. TCRdb redid the calling of the multiplex PCR reads with MiXCR, one entry per CDR3 protein. The data contain hundreds of thousands of distinct CDR3 sequences, approximately 15% of them singletons. The material sequenced was blood. The receptors come from a woman under 30 with Graves' hyperthyroidism.

This clonotype was detected once. The rearrangement links TRBV20-1 to TRBJ2-3; 11 bases match TRBD2. V lost 6 bases, J lost 3 bases, and 5 bases stayed unmatched. This CDR3 is built from 14 residues. Per germline, CDR1 DFQATT and CDR2 SNEGSKA (reference sequence). The CDR3 DNA is TGCAGTGCACCTAGCGGGGGGACGACAGATACGCAGTATTTT. Translating gives CSAPSGGTTDTQYF.

The rearrangement joins TRBV6-1 to TRBJ1-4; maybe TRBD1 (6 bases). The CDR3 runs 16 residues. CDR1 is MNHNS, CDR2 SASEGT, per germline. Trimming took off 8 bases at V and 2 bases at J, with 18 bases between the two ends. CDR3 amino acids: CASGASGAWTNEKLFF. The CDR3 region has the DNA TGTGCCAGCGGAGCGTCGGGGGCTTGGACTAATGAAAAACTGTTTTTT.

This sequence joins TRBV3-1 and TRBJ1-3, with a possible D match to TRBD1 (5 bases). V dropped 1 base and J dropped 2 bases, with 9 bases sitting between them. CDR3 length: 15 residues. CDR1 is LGHDT and CDR2 is YNNKEL in the germline V gene (reference sequence). The CDR3 reads CASSQAGVTGNTIYF. CDR3 bases: TGTGCCAGCAGCCAAGCGGGGGTGACTGGAAACACCATATATTTT.

The chain uses TRBV6-2 or TRBV6-3 and TRBJ2-7; D possibly corresponds to TRBD2 (7 bases). This CDR3 contains 17 residues. Trimming removed 0 bases from V and 2 bases from J, with 17 bases in between. The germline gives CDR1 MNHEY, CDR2 SVGEGT. CDR3 sequence: CASSYSRGRGTAYEQYF. The CDR3 DNA reads as TGTGCCAGCAGTTACTCCCGAGGGAGGGGGACGGCCTACGAGCAGTACTTC.

This clonotype was observed at least ten times. The gene calls are TRBV20-1 and TRBJ2-1; D is perhaps TRBD1 or TRBD2 (5 bases each). The V gene's germline CDR1 is DFQATT and CDR2 SNEGSKA (reference sequence). The CDR3 contains 15 residues. V was cut by 6 bases and J by 0 bases, with 15 bases left in between. The CDR3: CSANGLRGSYNEQFF. The DNA for the CDR3 is TGCAGTGCCAATGGTCTGAGGGGCTCCTACAATGAGCAGTTCTTC.

This clonotype appeared many times. The chain links TRBV5-1 to TRBJ2-7; D not certain. V was trimmed by 4 bases and J by 0 bases, leaving 5 bases between them. Germline V gene data show CDR1 as SGHRS and CDR2 as YFSETQ. The CDR3 loop spans 12 amino acids. The CDR3 DNA is TGCGCCAGCAGCGAGAACTCCTACGAGCAGTACTTC. Its protein product is CASSENSYEQYF.

This clonotype was picked up a small number of times. V usage is TRBV7-2 and J usage is TRBJ2-1, with TRBD2 matching 12 bases. Germline CDR1 is SGHTA and CDR2 is FQGNSA. After removal of 6 bases from V and 13 bases from J, the junction contained 13 bases not matched to a gene. CDR3 length: 15 residues. The CDR3 DNA follows: TGTGCCAGCAGGAGGGGTGGGACTAGCGGGTCCACTCAGTTCTTC. It encodes CASRRGGTSGSTQFF.

This clonotype has more than one count but fewer than ten. This chain connects TRBV7-9 to TRBJ2-1; 13 bases fit TRBD2. The CDR3 runs 17 residues. Trimming at V came to 5 bases and at J to 8 bases, leaving 12 bases not matched to a gene. The germline V gene encodes CDR1 SEHNR and CDR2 FQNEAQ (reference sequence). This chain's CDR3 is CASSPAGLAGVCDEQFF. In DNA form, the CDR3 reads TGTGCCAGCAGCCCAGCCGGACTAGCGGGAGTGTGCGATGAGCAGTTCTTC.

This clonotype was observed a few times. This rearrangement joins TRBV11-3 to TRBJ2-1; TRBD2 matches at 9 bases. Per germline, CDR1 SGHNT and CDR2 YENEEA. The CDR3 sequence is 15 residues long. Trimming removed 5 bases from V and 4 bases from J; junction bases left unmatched: 6. The CDR3 here is CASSPSLAGYNEQFF. The CDR3 DNA sequence: TGTGCCAGCAGCCCCTCACTAGCGGGTTACAATGAGCAGTTCTTC.

A few counts support this clonotype. The V and J genes are TRBV11-2 and TRBJ2-7; no clear D. Germline V gene data show CDR1 as SGHAT and CDR2 as FQNNGV. Trimming took off 5 bases at V and 1 base at J, with 15 bases between the two ends. This CDR3 is 15 amino acids long. CDR3 loop: CASSRIGPSSYEQYF. The CDR3 nucleotides read TGTGCCAGCAGCAGAATCGGACCCTCATCCTACGAGCAGTACTTC.